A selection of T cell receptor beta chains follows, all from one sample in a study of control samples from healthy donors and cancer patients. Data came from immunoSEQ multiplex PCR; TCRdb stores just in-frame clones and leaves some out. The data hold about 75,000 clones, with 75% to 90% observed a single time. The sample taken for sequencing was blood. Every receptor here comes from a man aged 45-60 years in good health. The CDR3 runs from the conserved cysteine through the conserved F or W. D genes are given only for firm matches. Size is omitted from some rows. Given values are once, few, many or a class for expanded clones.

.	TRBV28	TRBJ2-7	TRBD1	CASSTPSPGQEFYEQYF	TGTGCCAGCAGTACCCCTTCCCCGGGACAGGAGTTCTACGAGCAGTACTTC
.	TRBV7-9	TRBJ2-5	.	CASSLSPPIVYF	TGTGCCAGCAGCTTAAGCCCCCCTATTGTGTACTTC
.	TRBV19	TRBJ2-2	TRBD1	CASSMRAVNRGSFGELFF	TGTGCCAGTAGTATGAGGGCGGTAAACAGGGGCTCGTTCGGGGAGCTGTTTTTT
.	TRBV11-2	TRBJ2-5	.	CASSRGAAPQYF	TGTGCCAGCAGCCGAGGGGCAGCCCCCCAGTACTTC
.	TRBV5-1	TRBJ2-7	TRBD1	CASSLGTGWYF	TGCGCCAGCAGCCTCGGGACAGGGTGGTACTTC
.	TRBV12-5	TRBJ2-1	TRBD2	CASGLARGGLHEQFF	TGTGCTAGTGGTTTGGCCCGCGGGGGGCTCCATGAGCAGTTCTTC
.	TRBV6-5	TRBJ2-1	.	CASSYVARNEQFF	TGTGCCAGCAGTTACGTGGCCCGGAATGAGCAGTTCTTC
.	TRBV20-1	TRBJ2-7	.	CSPRGTYEQYF	TGCAGTCCCCGAGGGACCTACGAGCAGTACTTC
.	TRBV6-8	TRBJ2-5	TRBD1	CASSQRQGHETQYF	TGTGCCAGCAGTCAAAGACAGGGGCACGAGACCCAGTACTTC
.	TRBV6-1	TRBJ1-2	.	CASSETTLVVGYTF	TGTGCCAGCAGTGAGACGACATTAGTGGTAGGCTACACCTTC
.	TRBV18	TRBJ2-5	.	CASSPPGHISETQYF	TGTGCCAGCTCACCACCGGGACATATATCGGAGACCCAGTACTTC
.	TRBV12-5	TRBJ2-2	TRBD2	CASGLRLAGGGGELFF	TGTGCTAGTGGTCTACGACTAGCGGGAGGAGGCGGGGAGCTGTTTTTT
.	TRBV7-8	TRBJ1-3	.	CASSPPPVFSGNTIYF	TGTGCCAGCAGCCCACCCCCCGTCTTCTCTGGAAACACCATATATTTT
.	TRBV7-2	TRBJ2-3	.	CASSLDPDTQYF	TGTGCCAGCAGCCTCGATCCAGATACGCAGTATTTT
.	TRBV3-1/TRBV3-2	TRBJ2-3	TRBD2	CASSQGLAGGTDTQYF	TGTGCCAGCAGCCAAGGACTAGCGGGAGGCACAGATACGCAGTATTTT
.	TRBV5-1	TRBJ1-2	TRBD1	CASSFGQGDGYTF	TGCGCCAGCAGCTTTGGACAGGGCGATGGCTACACCTTC
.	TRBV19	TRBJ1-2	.	CASKRGSYGYTF	TGTGCCAGTAAGAGGGGGAGCTATGGCTACACCTTC
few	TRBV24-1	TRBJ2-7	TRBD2	CATSDFTPPGSGSDEQYF	TGTGCCACCAGTGATTTTACCCCCCCGGGTAGCGGGAGCGACGAGCAGTACTTC
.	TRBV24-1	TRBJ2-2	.	CATSEYTGELFF	TGTGCCACCAGTGAATACACCGGGGAGCTGTTTTTT
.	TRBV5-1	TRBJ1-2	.	CASSLEQGKFGYTF	TGCGCCAGCAGCTTGGAGCAGGGAAAGTTTGGCTACACCTTC
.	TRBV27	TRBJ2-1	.	CASSEQGNEQFF	TGTGCCAGCAGTGAACAGGGCAATGAGCAGTTCTTC
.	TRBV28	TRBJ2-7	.	CASSSGGGYYEQYF	TGTGCCAGCAGCTCTGGAGGGGGCTACTACGAGCAGTACTTC
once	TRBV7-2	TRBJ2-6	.	CASSADRLSSGANVLTF	TGTGCCAGCAGCGCGGACAGATTAAGCTCTGGGGCCAACGTCCTGACTTTC
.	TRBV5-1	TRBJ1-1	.	CASSTGRRNTEAFF	TGCGCCAGCAGCACGGGACGAAGGAACACTGAAGCTTTCTTT
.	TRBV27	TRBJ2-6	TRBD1	CASSPVRDRSSGANVLTF	TGTGCCAGCAGCCCGGTACGGGACAGAAGCTCTGGGGCCAACGTCCTGACTTTC
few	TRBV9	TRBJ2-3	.	CASSGSLQGRWTDTQYF	TGTGCCAGCAGCGGGAGCCTCCAGGGGAGATGGACAGATACGCAGTATTTT
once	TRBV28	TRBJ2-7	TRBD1	CASSPLDRVGRFPYEQYF	TGTGCCAGCAGTCCCTTAGACAGGGTTGGCAGGTTCCCCTACGAGCAGTACTTC
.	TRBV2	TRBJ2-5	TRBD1	CASNRGGQGGETQYF	TGTGCCAGCAACCGAGGGGGACAGGGAGGAGAGACCCAGTACTTC
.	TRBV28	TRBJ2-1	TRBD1	CASSPPTGVNEQFF	TGTGCCAGCAGTCCGCCGACAGGGGTCAATGAGCAGTTCTTC